One sample yielded the 6 T cell receptor beta chains listed below, sequenced in a study of blood T cell repertoires in COVID-19. Some clones are missing from TCRdb's copy, which holds only in-frame ones; the method was immunoSEQ multiplex PCR. This repertoire shows 190,000 or so clones, approximately 88% found once; its top ten account for about a tenth. Sequencing was performed on PBMCs or T cells enriched from blood (not recorded which). Source of these receptors: a man younger than 35 with acute COVID-19.

The chain couples TRBV19 to TRBJ2-7; tentative D call: TRBD1 (5 bases). Germline lookup yields CDR1 LNHDA and CDR2 SQIVND (reference sequence). Trimming shortened V by 3 bases and J by 5 bases, and 14 bases separated the two germline ends. The length of the CDR3 is 14 residues. CDR3 protein: CASSIAQGVDEQYF. The CDR3 coding sequence is TGTGCCAGTAGTATCGCGCAGGGCGTAGACGAGCAGTACTTC.

This clone was observed once. The chain combines TRBV28 with TRBJ1-2; TRBD1 is a possible D gene (5 bases). Germline CDR1 and CDR2: MDHEN and SYDVKM. Trimming left V 5 bases short and J 2 bases short, with 18 bases between. The CDR3 has 16 amino acids. CDR3 in amino acids: CASSGASRAWNYGYTF. CDR3 bases: TGTGCCAGCAGTGGGGCCTCCCGGGCCTGGAACTATGGCTACACCTTC.

V usage is TRBV27 and J usage is TRBJ2-7; 9 nucleotides line up with TRBD2. Trimming removed 5 bases from V and 4 bases from J; junction bases left unmatched: 6. The CDR3 is 14 amino acids. Germline V gene lookup returns CDR1 MNHEY and CDR2 SMNVEV (reference sequence). Written as DNA, the CDR3 is TGTGCCAGCAGTCATAGCGGGAGTTTATACGAGCAGTACTTC. It codes for CASSHSGSLYEQYF.

CDR3 sequence: CASSQSVTSGTYNEQFF. The CDR3 nucleotides read TGCGCCAGCAGTCAATCTGTGACTAGCGGGACCTACAATGAGCAGTTCTTC. The genes are TRBV23-1 and TRBJ2-1, with 11 bases aligning to TRBD2. TRBV23-1 is an ORF; its function is uncertain. V gave up 0 bases and J gave up 2 bases; unmatched junction bases: 3. The CDR3 consists of 17 residues.

This chain connects TRBV7-3 to TRBJ2-3; tentatively, D is TRBD2 (5 bases). Trimming cost V 4 bases and J 3 bases, with 11 bases left between them. This CDR3 has 14 amino acids. Germline CDR1 and CDR2: SGHTA and FQGTGA. The CDR3: CASSYGSATDTQYF. The CDR3 nucleotides are TGTGCCAGCAGCTATGGGAGCGCGACAGATACGCAGTATTTT.

Comments on this clone: Other DNA sequences in the same sample also yield this CDR3. The chain carries TRBV2 and TRBJ2-2; TRBD2 aligns across 8 bases. The V segment lost 4 bases and the J segment 2 bases; nucleotides outside the gene matches: 3. Germline V gene sequence: CDR1 SNHLY, CDR2 FYNNEI. CDR3 size: 15 residues. CDR3 coding DNA: TGTGCCAGCAGTGGGCTAGCGGGTAACACCGGGGAGCTGTTTTTT. Its protein product is CASSGLAGNTGELFF.